A selection of T cell receptor beta chains follows, all from one sample in a study of response to subunit inactivated influenza vaccine. TCRdb analysed the RT-PCR reads with MiXCR anew, one entry per CDR3 protein. This sample has more than 500,000 distinct CDR3 sequences, with roughly 12% found just once. This sample was also put to use in a study of T cells expressing NK-cell markers.

Here the sequenced sample was PBMCs from blood, taken on the day of vaccination. The receptor set was obtained from a man aged 45-65 years who received an inactivated influenza vaccine. The CDR3 runs from the conserved cysteine through the conserved F or W. The order of the fields is V gene, J gene, D gene, clone size, CDR3 DNA, CDR3 protein. The D gene is left open where the match is weak. Only part of the rows carry a size: once, few, many, or a class if the clone is expanded.

v_gene: TRBV11-2; j_gene: TRBJ2-2; d_gene: NA; abundance: NA; CDR3nt: TGTGCCAGCAGCTACCCCCTCCGGGGGCCCCTGGGCACCGGGGAGCTGTTTTTT; CDR3aa: CASSYPLRGPLGTGELFF
v_gene: TRBV4-2; j_gene: TRBJ2-1; d_gene: NA; abundance: NA; CDR3nt: TGTGCCAGCAGTAGGGGACTGGGAAATGAGCAGTTCTTC; CDR3aa: CASSRGLGNEQFF
v_gene: TRBV4-2; j_gene: TRBJ2-1; d_gene: NA; abundance: few; CDR3nt: TGTGCCAGCAGCCAAGATGTACAGGGACCCCTACAAGGGCAGTTCTTC; CDR3aa: CASSQDVQGPLQGQFF
v_gene: TRBV27; j_gene: TRBJ1-1; d_gene: NA; abundance: NA; CDR3nt: TGTGCCAGCAGTTTCCGGGTACTCACTGAAGCTTTCTTT; CDR3aa: CASSFRVLTEAFF
v_gene: TRBV4-3; j_gene: TRBJ1-2; d_gene: NA; abundance: NA; CDR3nt: TGCGCCAGCAGCCAAGAAGCCCAGTACTACTATGGCTACACCTTC; CDR3aa: CASSQEAQYYYGYTF
v_gene: TRBV4-2; j_gene: TRBJ2-5; d_gene: TRBD1; abundance: many; CDR3nt: TGTGCCAGCAGCCAAGAGCGGACAGGTCGAGGGACCCAGTACTTC; CDR3aa: CASSQERTGRGTQYF
v_gene: TRBV29-1; j_gene: TRBJ2-5; d_gene: NA; abundance: NA; CDR3nt: TGCAGCGCCCACCGGGCCATACAAGAGACCCAGTACTTC; CDR3aa: CSAHRAIQETQYF
v_gene: TRBV5-6; j_gene: TRBJ2-1; d_gene: TRBD2; abundance: few; CDR3nt: TGTGCCAGCAGCTTGATTAAGCTAGCGGGAGTTCTTGAGCAGTTCTTC; CDR3aa: CASSLIKLAGVLEQFF
v_gene: TRBV6-5; j_gene: TRBJ2-3; d_gene: TRBD2; abundance: NA; CDR3nt: TGTGCCAGCAGTTACCGCCTAGCGGGAGAGACAGATACGCAGTATTTT; CDR3aa: CASSYRLAGETDTQYF
v_gene: TRBV7-6; j_gene: TRBJ2-7; d_gene: NA; abundance: NA; CDR3nt: TGTGCCAGCAGCAACTACAGGGCCTACGAGCAGTACTTC; CDR3aa: CASSNYRAYEQYF
v_gene: TRBV6-2/TRBV6-3; j_gene: TRBJ2-3; d_gene: NA; abundance: few; CDR3nt: TGTGCCAGCAGTCGGGCCCTCACATGGGGCGTCGATACGCAGTATTTT; CDR3aa: CASSRALTWGVDTQYF
v_gene: TRBV29-1; j_gene: TRBJ1-2; d_gene: TRBD1; abundance: NA; CDR3nt: TGCAGCGTAGGGGACAGCCTTAACTATGGCTACACCTTC; CDR3aa: CSVGDSLNYGYTF
v_gene: TRBV14; j_gene: TRBJ2-1; d_gene: TRBD1; abundance: many; CDR3nt: TGTGCCAGCAGCCAGACAGGGGGGGATGAGCAGTTCTTC; CDR3aa: CASSQTGGDEQFF
v_gene: TRBV2; j_gene: TRBJ2-7; d_gene: TRBD1; abundance: many; CDR3nt: TGTGCCAGCACCAGAAGGGGACAGGGGGTCGACGAGCAGTACTTC; CDR3aa: CASTRRGQGVDEQYF
v_gene: TRBV29-1; j_gene: TRBJ2-3; d_gene: NA; abundance: NA; CDR3nt: TGCAGCGTTGTAGGCAGGACACGAGGAGATACGCAGTATTTT; CDR3aa: CSVVGRTRGDTQYF